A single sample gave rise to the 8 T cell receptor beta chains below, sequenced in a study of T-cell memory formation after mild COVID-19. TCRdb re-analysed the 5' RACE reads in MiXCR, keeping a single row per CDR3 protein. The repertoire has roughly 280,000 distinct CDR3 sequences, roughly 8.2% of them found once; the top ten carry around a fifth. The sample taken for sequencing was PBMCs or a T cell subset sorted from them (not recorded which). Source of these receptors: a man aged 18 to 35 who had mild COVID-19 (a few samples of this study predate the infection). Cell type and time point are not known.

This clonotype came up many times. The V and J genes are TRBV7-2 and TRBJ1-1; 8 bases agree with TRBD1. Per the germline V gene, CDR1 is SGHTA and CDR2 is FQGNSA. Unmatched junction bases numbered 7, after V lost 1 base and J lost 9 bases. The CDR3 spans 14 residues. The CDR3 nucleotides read TGTGCCAGCAGCTTAGGGACAGGGAGGAGGAAAGCTTTCTTT. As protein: CASSLGTGRRKAFF.

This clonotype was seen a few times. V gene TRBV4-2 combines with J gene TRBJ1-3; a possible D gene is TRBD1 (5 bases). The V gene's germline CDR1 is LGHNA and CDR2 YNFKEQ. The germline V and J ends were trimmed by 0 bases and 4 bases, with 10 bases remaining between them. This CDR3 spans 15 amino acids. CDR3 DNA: TGTGCCAGCAGCCAAGATTCGGGACGGGGAAACACCATATATTTT. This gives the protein CASSQDSGRGNTIYF.

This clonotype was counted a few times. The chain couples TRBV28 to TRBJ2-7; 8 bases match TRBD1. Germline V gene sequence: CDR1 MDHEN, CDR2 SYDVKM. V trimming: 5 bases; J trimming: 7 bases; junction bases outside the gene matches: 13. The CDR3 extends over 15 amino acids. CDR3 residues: CASSPNGQGAKEQYV. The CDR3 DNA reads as TGTGCCAGCAGTCCTAACGGCCAGGGGGCTAAAGAGCAGTACGTC.

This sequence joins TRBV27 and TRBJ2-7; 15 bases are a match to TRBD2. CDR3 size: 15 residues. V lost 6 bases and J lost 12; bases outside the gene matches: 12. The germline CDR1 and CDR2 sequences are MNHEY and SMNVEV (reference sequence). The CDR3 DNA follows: TGTGCCAGCAGCCACGAGGGACTAGCGGGAGGAAGGCGGTACTTC. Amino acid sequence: CASSHEGLAGGRRYF.

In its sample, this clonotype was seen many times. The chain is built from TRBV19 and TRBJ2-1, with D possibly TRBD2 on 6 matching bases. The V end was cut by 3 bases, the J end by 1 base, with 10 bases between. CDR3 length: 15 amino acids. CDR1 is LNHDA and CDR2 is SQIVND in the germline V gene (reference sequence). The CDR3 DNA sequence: TGTGCCAGTAGTATTTACGGGGGATCCTACAATGAGCAGTTCTTC. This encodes CASSIYGGSYNEQFF.

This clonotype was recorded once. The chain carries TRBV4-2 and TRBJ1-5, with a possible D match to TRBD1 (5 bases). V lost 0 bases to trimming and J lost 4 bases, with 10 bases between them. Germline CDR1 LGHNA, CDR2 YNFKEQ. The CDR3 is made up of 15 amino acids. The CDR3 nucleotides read TGTGCCAGCAGCCAAGAGGGGCTCGGAAATCAGCCCCAGCATTTT. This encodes CASSQEGLGNQPQHF.

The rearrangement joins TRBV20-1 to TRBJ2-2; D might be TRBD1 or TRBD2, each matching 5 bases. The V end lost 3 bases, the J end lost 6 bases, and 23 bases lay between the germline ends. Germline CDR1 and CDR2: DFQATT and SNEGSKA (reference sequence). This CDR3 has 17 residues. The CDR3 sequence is CSARQAPGQLGAGELFF. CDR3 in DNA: TGCAGTGCTAGGCAAGCCCCGGGTCAGTTGGGGGCCGGGGAGCTGTTTTTT.

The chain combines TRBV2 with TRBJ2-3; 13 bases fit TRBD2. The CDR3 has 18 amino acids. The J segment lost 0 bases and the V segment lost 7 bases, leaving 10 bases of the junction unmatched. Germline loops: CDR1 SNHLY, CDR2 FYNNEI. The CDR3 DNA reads TGTGCCAGCACCGAAGGACTAGCGGGGGCACTAAGCACAGATACGCAGTATTTT. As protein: CASTEGLAGALSTDTQYF. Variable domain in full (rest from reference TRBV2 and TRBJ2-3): EPEVTQTPSHQVTQMGQEVILRCVPISNHLYFYWYRQILGQKVEFLVSFYNNEISEKSEIFDDQFSVERPDGSNFTLKIRSTKLEDSAMYFCASTEGLAGALSTDTQYFGPGTRLTVL.